These 8 T cell receptor beta chains share one sample of origin, sequenced in a study of blood T cell repertoires in COVID-19. Method: immunoSEQ multiplex PCR; TCRdb's copy keeps in-frame clones and lacks some. The sample shows roughly 230,000 clones, around 83% of them seen only once. The material sequenced was peripheral blood. The receptors come from a man aged 40-49 years with active or convalescent COVID-19.

The chain employs TRBV6-2 or TRBV6-3 and TRBJ2-3; 8 positions agree with TRBD2. CDR1 and CDR2 from the germline V gene are MNHEY and SVGEGT. Unmatched junction bases numbered 6, after V lost 6 bases and J lost 1 base. CDR3 length: 15 residues. This CDR3 is CASSQGLAGTDTQYF. The CDR3 DNA reads TGTGCCAGCAGCCAAGGACTAGCTGGCACAGATACGCAGTATTTT.

The rearrangement uses TRBV19 and TRBJ2-5; D possibly corresponds to TRBD2 (6 bases). The CDR3 loop spans 14 amino acids. Per the germline V gene, CDR1 is LNHDA and CDR2 is SQIVND (reference sequence). The V gene lost 5 bases and the J gene lost 0 bases, with 10 bases spanning the gap. CDR3 nucleotide sequence: TGTGCCAGTAGTCCCGTAGCGGACCAAGAGACCCAGTACTTC. Translation gives CASSPVADQETQYF.

The chain joins TRBV18 to TRBJ1-3, with D perhaps TRBD1 (5 bases). Germline V gene lookup returns CDR1 KGHSH and CDR2 LQKENI. The CDR3 spans 14 residues. The V gene lost 3 bases and the J gene lost 0 bases, with 6 bases spanning the gap. The CDR3 nucleotides are TGTGCCAGCTCACCCGACAGCTCTGGAAACACCATATATTTT. Protein: CASSPDSSGNTIYF.

The chain joins TRBV9 to TRBJ2-2; D ambiguous. The germline gives CDR1 SGDLS, CDR2 YYNGEE. V was clipped by 0 bases and J by 5 bases, with 14 bases between them. This CDR3 is built from 16 residues. The CDR3 coding sequence is TGTGCCAGCAGCGTAGGGCCCGCTAGGTCTACCGGGGAGCTGTTTTTT. As protein: CASSVGPARSTGELFF. The whole variable domain, remainder taken from reference TRBV9 and TRBJ2-2, is DSGVTQTPKHLITATGQRVTLRCSPRSGDLSVYWYQQSLDQGLQFLIQYYNGEERAKGNILERFSAQQFPDLHSELNLSSLELGDSALYFCASSVGPARSTGELFFGEGSRLTVL.

The V gene is TRBV18, the J gene TRBJ1-2; D remains ambiguous. The CDR3 runs to 13 residues. The V end lost 1 base, the J end lost 5 bases, and 8 bases lay between the germline ends. CDR1 is KGHSH and CDR2 is LQKENI in the germline V gene. CDR3 sequence (DNA): TGTGCCAGCTCACCACTGGACTTTTATGGCTACACCTTC. Translation gives CASSPLDFYGYTF.

This sequence joins TRBV11-2 and TRBJ1-3; no clear D gene. Deletions cut 5 bases from V and 0 bases from J, with 8 bases between. CDR1 and CDR2 (germline): SGHAT, FQNNGV. The CDR3 contains 14 residues. The CDR3 sequence: CASSVPGSGNTIYF. CDR3 bases: TGTGCCAGCAGCGTGCCGGGCTCTGGAAACACCATATATTTT. Full variable domain (missing parts from reference TRBV11-2 and TRBJ1-3): EAGVAQSPRYKIIEKRQSVAFWCNPISGHATLYWYQQILGQGPKLLIQFQNNGVVDDSQLPKDRFSAERLKGVDSTLKIQPAKLEDSAVYLCASSVPGSGNTIYFGEGSWLTVV.

The V and J genes are TRBV10-1 and TRBJ1-5; 7 bases are shared with TRBD1. V lost 6 bases and J lost 0; bases outside the gene matches: 17. This CDR3 region has 19 residues. Germline assignment: CDR1 WNHNN and CDR2 SYGVQD (reference sequence). The CDR3 nucleotides are TGCGCCAGCAGATTCACTTCGGACAGGCGCTACTTTAGCAATCAGCCCCAGCATTTT. Its protein product is CASRFTSDRRYFSNQPQHF.

The V and J genes are TRBV2 and TRBJ1-4; D gene unclear. The germline gives CDR1 SNHLY, CDR2 FYNNEI. V shed 7 bases and J shed 3 bases, with 9 bases lying between them. The CDR3 covers 13 residues. The CDR3 nucleotides are TGTGCCAGCACACCTCGGGCTAATGAAAAACTGTTTTTT. Translation gives CASTPRANEKLFF.